Below, one T cell receptor beta chain is given with its context. Which antigen it targets is not known. No per-base quality is available; no much larger clone lies one base away. Participants in the prospective study were enrolled through a virtual design, were aged about 18 to 90 years, and lived in some 24 United States geographic areas. Cohort assignment in the prospective study relied on participant-reported clinical history from a screening survey and a study questionnaire. Exposed participants had been in contact with someone with a PCR-confirmed or clinician-diagnosed COVID-19 case within 2 weeks of study entry. In the prospective study, whole blood, serum and a nasopharyngeal or oropharyngeal swab were collected from each participant by mobile phlebotomists. Additional blood draws and questionnaires over an approximately 2-month period could optionally be provided by prospective study participants. Before DNA extraction, blood samples from the prospective study were shipped at room temperature or frozen.

CDR1 MNHNY and CDR2 SVGAGI are derived from the germline V gene (reference sequence). V lost 6 bases and J lost 4 bases, and the count of bases not matched to a germline gene is 6. From cysteine to phenylalanine, the CDR3 is 15 amino acids long. This entry keeps only the CDR3 DNA: 45 bases, framed from base 1. This sample stems from a study of blood T cell repertoires in COVID-19 (dated by TCRdb to about 2020). The study in broad terms: The collaborator samples originated in the United States, Italy and Spain and spanned the acute and convalescent phases of COVID-19. The prospective study material was composed of cDNA or gDNA derived from T cells, B-cell-depleted T cells, or PBMCs. Subjects who had been exposed to COVID-19, were actively infected with it, or had recovered from it provided the deeply sampled blood TCRbeta repertoires that made up the dataset. The repertoires were made available in a free public database intended to serve as a resource for research on the immune response to SARS-CoV-2. Samples were obtained from the ongoing ImmuneRACE study (first 160 participants) and from some 1,300 subjects provided by 6 global collaborators. Nearly every sample came with metadata listing a de-identified subject ID, COVID-19 status, age in years and sex. Where available, HLA class I and class II types were taken from metadata supplied by the sample provider and were not determined by assay-based typing.

What the research found in general, with its limitations: The quantity of clinical and demographic metadata differed by source and by participant and was supplied without curation.

TCRbeta CDR3 regions were amplified from genomic DNA using the immunoSEQ Assay, a bias-controlled multiplex PCR. The study's processing was this. Within the assay, amplification of reference gene primers was used to estimate how many nucleated cells each sample contained. Sequence reads were collapsed and filtered to measure the absolute abundance of every unique TCRbeta CDR3 rearrangement. For each sample, productive Simpson clonality was calculated by taking the square root of Simpson's diversity index across productive rearrangements. TCRdb holds this immuneACCESS table with in-frame rearrangements only. Some clones are missing; in checked studies, unresolved V genes explain under half, and the rest has no known cause. Clone size and V and J calls were adopted from that table, with D and trimming inferred from the DNA. The sample records 290,000 or so clones, around 80% of which are singletons. More than 4% of the sample comes from the top ten.

This receptor chain uses TRBV6-6 and TRBJ2-1, with 10 bases matching TRBD2. The TCR was taken from a man aged 40-49 years who had been exposed to COVID-19. The sample was PBMCs or T cells enriched from blood (not recorded which). The DNA is TGTGCCAGCAGCTCAACTAGCGGGGCATACAATGAGCAGTTCTTC. This encodes CASSSTSGAYNEQFF.